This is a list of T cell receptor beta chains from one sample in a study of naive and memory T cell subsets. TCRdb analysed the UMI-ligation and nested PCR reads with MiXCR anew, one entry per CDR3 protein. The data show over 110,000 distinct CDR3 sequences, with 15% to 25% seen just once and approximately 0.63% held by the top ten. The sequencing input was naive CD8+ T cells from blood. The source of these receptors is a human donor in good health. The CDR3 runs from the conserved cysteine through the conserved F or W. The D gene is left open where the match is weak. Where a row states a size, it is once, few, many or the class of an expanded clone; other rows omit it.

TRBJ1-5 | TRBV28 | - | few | CASSLWPDSNQPQHF | TGTGCCAGCAGTTTATGGCCGGATAGCAATCAGCCCCAGCATTTT
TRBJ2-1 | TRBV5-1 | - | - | CASSPDRFNEQFF | TGCGCCAGCAGCCCCGACAGGTTCAATGAGCAGTTCTTC
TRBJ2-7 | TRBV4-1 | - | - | CASSQEDRSYEQYF | TGCGCCAGCAGCCAAGAGGACAGATCCTACGAGCAGTACTTC
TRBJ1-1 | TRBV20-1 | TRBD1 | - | CSARTGGVTEAFF | TGCAGTGCTAGGACAGGGGGCGTCACTGAAGCTTTCTTT
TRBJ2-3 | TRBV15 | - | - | CATSRGGLPNTDTQYF | TGTGCCACCAGCAGAGGAGGACTACCCAATACAGATACGCAGTATTTT
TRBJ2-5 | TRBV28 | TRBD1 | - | CAIKQGAYQETQYF | TGTGCCATAAAACAGGGGGCGTACCAAGAGACCCAGTACTTC
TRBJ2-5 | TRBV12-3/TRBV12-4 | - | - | CASSTRDTETETQYF | TGTGCCAGCAGCACCCGGGACACCGAGACGGAGACCCAGTACTTC
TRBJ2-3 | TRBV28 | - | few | CASSHRADYTQYF | TGTGCCAGCAGCCACAGGGCGGACTATACGCAGTATTTT
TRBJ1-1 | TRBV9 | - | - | CASTPGRANTEAFF | TGTGCCAGCACCCCTGGCAGGGCGAACACTGAAGCTTTCTTT
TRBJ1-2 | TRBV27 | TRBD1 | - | CASKFLPGTDNYGYTF | TGTGCCAGCAAATTCCTGCCCGGGACAGACAACTATGGCTACACCTTC
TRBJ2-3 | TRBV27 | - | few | CASSRRDPGDTQYF | TGTGCCAGCAGTCGCCGGGACCCCGGGGATACGCAGTATTTT
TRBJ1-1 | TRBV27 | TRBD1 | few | CASSRGSDTEAFF | TGTGCCAGCAGCAGGGGGTCGGACACTGAAGCTTTCTTT
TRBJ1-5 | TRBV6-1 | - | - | CASSEWALGNQPQHF | TGTGCCAGCAGTGAATGGGCCTTAGGGAATCAGCCCCAGCATTTT
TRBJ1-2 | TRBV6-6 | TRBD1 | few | CASSVEGPGGTLRVGYTF | TGTGCCAGCAGTGTAGAGGGGCCAGGGGGAACACTCCGAGTGGGCTACACCTTC
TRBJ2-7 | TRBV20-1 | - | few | CSAFDRAGSFDEQYF | TGCAGTGCTTTTGACCGCGCAGGGTCCTTCGACGAGCAGTACTTC
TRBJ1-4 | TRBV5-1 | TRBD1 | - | CANGGQGISNEKLFF | TGCGCCAACGGGGGACAGGGGATATCGAATGAAAAACTGTTTTTT
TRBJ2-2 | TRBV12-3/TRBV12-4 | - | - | CASSFGGLGGELFF | TGTGCCAGCAGTTTTGGGGGGCTCGGCGGGGAGCTGTTTTTT
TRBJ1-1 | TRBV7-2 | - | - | CASSKTATAEAFF | TGTGCCAGCAGTAAAACAGCGACGGCTGAAGCTTTCTTT
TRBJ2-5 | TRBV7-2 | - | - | CASSFFPDKYQETQYF | TGTGCCAGCAGCTTCTTTCCAGACAAATACCAAGAGACCCAGTACTTC
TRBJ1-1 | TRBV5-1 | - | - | CASSLDKKTEAFF | TGCGCCAGCAGCTTGGACAAGAAGACTGAAGCTTTCTTT
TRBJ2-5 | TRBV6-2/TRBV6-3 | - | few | CASSLIDTGRTQYF | TGTGCCAGCAGTTTGATTGACACTGGGAGGACCCAGTACTTC
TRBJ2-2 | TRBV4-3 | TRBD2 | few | CASSQLAGGPYGELFF | TGCGCCAGCAGCCAACTAGCGGGAGGGCCGTACGGGGAGCTGTTTTTT
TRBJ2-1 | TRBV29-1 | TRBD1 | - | CSVRDREGYNEQFF | TGCAGCGTTAGGGACAGGGAGGGCTACAATGAGCAGTTCTTC
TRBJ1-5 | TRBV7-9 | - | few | CASSLAVGDYSNQPQHF | TGTGCCAGCAGCTTAGCGGTGGGAGACTATAGCAATCAGCCCCAGCATTTT
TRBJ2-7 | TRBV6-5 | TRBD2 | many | CASSGTSGSYEQYF | TGTGCCAGCTCCGGGACTAGCGGGAGCTACGAGCAGTACTTC
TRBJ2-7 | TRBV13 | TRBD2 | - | CASSLAESGSSHEQYF | TGTGCCAGCAGCTTAGCCGAAAGCGGGAGTTCCCACGAGCAGTACTTC
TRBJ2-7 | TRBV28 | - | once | CASSLERVGRDEQYF | TGTGCCAGCAGTTTGGAGCGGGTGGGCCGAGACGAGCAGTACTTC
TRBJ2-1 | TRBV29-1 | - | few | CSVDPRSVGDNEQFF | TGCAGCGTTGACCCAAGGAGCGTCGGTGACAATGAGCAGTTCTTC
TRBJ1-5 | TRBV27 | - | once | CASSFTGSPYSNQPQHF | TGTGCCAGCAGTTTTACAGGCTCCCCTTATAGCAATCAGCCCCAGCATTTT
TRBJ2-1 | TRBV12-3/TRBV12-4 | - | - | CASSLNTGPNEQFF | TGTGCCAGCAGTTTAAATACAGGGCCCAATGAGCAGTTCTTC
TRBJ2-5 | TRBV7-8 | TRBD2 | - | CASSPRLAGDPQETQYF | TGTGCCAGCAGCCCCCGACTAGCGGGAGACCCTCAAGAGACCCAGTACTTC
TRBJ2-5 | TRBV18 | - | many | CASSPENPGYQETQYF | TGTGCCAGCTCACCAGAGAACCCAGGGTACCAAGAGACCCAGTACTTC
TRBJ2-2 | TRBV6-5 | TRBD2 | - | CASSYLAGVSGELFF | TGTGCCAGCAGTTACTTAGCGGGAGTGTCCGGGGAGCTGTTTTTT
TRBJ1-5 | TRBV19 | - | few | CASSIGQHRASNQPQHF | TGTGCCAGTAGTATAGGACAGCACAGGGCTAGCAATCAGCCCCAGCATTTT
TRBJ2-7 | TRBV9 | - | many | CASAGNSYEQYF | TGTGCCAGCGCGGGCAACTCCTACGAGCAGTACTTC
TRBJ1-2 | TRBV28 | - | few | CASSLGERDGYTF | TGTGCCAGCAGTTTAGGCGAGCGAGATGGCTACACCTTC
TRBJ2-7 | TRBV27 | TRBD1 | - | CASIGAGGLYEQYF | TGTGCCAGCATCGGGGCAGGGGGCTTATACGAGCAGTACTTC
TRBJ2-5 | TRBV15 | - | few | CATSRDGETQYF | TGTGCCACCAGCAGAGACGGGGAGACCCAGTACTTC
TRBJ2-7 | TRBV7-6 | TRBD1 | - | CASSLDGRGPYEQYF | TGTGCCAGCAGCTTAGACGGAAGGGGGCCCTACGAGCAGTACTTC
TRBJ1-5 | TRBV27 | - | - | CASSLGGIINQPQHF | TGTGCCAGCAGTTTAGGCGGGATTATCAATCAGCCCCAGCATTTT
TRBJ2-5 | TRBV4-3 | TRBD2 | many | CASSQEIGSGRKETQYF | TGCGCCAGCAGCCAAGAAATAGGAAGCGGGAGGAAAGAGACCCAGTACTTC
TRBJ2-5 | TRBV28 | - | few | CASSFTGSGETQYF | TGTGCCAGCAGTTTCACAGGGAGTGGAGAGACCCAGTACTTC
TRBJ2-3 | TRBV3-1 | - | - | CASSQGANPGASTDTQYF | TGTGCCAGCAGCCAAGGGGCGAACCCCGGTGCTAGCACAGATACGCAGTATTTT
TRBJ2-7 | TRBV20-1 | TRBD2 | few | CSAREGLAGALRTYEQYF | TGCAGTGCTAGAGAGGGACTAGCGGGAGCCCTCCGAACCTACGAGCAGTACTTC
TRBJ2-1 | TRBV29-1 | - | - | CSVDDSANEQFF | TGCAGCGTTGATGACAGCGCCAATGAGCAGTTCTTC
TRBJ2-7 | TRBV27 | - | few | CASRGTSSYEQYF | TGTGCCAGCAGAGGGACCAGCTCCTACGAGCAGTACTTC
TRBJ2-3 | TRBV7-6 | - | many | CASSLLQDSTDTQYF | TGTGCCAGCAGCTTATTACAGGATAGCACAGATACGCAGTATTTT
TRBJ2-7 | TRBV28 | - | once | CASRDLGAVHEQYF | TGTGCCAGCAGGGATCTAGGAGCAGTCCACGAGCAGTACTTC
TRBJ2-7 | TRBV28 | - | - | CASSQSGTSYEQYF | TGTGCCAGCAGTCAATCCGGGACCAGCTACGAGCAGTACTTC
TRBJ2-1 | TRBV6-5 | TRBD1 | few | CASSYFVSGGKYNEQFF | TGTGCCAGCAGTTACTTTGTCTCAGGGGGCAAATACAATGAGCAGTTCTTC
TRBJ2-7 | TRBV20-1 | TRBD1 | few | CSAPLFRQGPYEQYF | TGCAGTGCCCCTTTATTTAGACAGGGGCCCTACGAGCAGTACTTC
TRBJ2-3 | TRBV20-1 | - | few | CSAPPVQKTDTQYF | TGCAGTGCCCCTCCGGTCCAGAAAACAGATACGCAGTATTTT
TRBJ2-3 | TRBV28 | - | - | CASNHVAYSTDTQYF | TGTGCCAGCAACCATGTTGCGTATAGCACAGATACGCAGTATTTT
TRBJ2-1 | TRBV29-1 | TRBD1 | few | CSVEDKDRGYNEQFF | TGCAGCGTTGAAGATAAGGACAGGGGCTACAATGAGCAGTTCTTC
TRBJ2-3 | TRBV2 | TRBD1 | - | CASSDRDRATDTQYF | TGTGCCAGCAGTGATAGGGACAGGGCGACAGATACGCAGTATTTT